This T cell receptor (beta chain) was captured in a study of T cell responses to AZD1222 COVID-19 vaccine. Data came from immunoSEQ multiplex PCR; TCRdb stores just in-frame clones and leaves some out. Here the sample spans around 210,000 clones, about 94% being singletons. Study-wide results and limits: No day 14 peak samples; only post-peak repertoires were characterized. Donors were chiefly white British, with a greater number of females, and clonal diversity was perhaps underestimated. Reportedly, close to half of spike-specific TCRs are directed against unmutated variant regions. Just a handful of people given AZD1222 tested seropositive at baseline.

The length of the CDR3 is 14 residues. V shed 4 bases and J shed 1 base, with 12 bases lying between them. Per the germline V gene, CDR1 is SGHTS and CDR2 is YDEGEE. Notes on this clone: Its cognate antigen is unknown.

This sequence originates from an adult who received the MenACWY meningococcal vaccine as a control. Sequenced material: peripheral blood, taken 28 days after the second dose of the MenACWY control vaccine. This chain joins TRBV5-8 and TRBJ2-7; maybe TRBD2 (6 bases). Here the CDR3 reads CASSEPGVSYEQYF. The CDR3 DNA sequence: TGTGCCAGCAGCGAACCGGGAGTTTCCTACGAGCAGTACTTC.